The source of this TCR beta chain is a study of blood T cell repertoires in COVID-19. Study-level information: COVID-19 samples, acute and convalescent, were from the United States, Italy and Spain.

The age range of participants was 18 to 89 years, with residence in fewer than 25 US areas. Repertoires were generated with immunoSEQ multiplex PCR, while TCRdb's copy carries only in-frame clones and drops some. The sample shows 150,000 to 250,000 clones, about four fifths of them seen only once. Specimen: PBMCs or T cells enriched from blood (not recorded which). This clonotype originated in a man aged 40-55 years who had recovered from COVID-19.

CDR3 in amino acids: CASSRIESSEAFF. CDR3 DNA sequence: TGTGCCAGCTCCAGGATAGAGTCGTCTGAAGCTTTCTTT. This sequence joins TRBV18 and TRBJ1-1; D ambiguous. The V and J ends lost 6 bases and 6 bases respectively, with 14 bases between them. Germline V gene data show CDR1 as KGHSH and CDR2 as LQKENI. The CDR3 extends over 13 amino acids.